This T cell receptor (beta chain) was recovered during a study of blood T cells in healthy people across ages. Regarding the study as a whole: Expanded clonotype changes were possibly confounded by unknown donor CMV status.

Germline V gene lookup returns CDR1 DFQATT and CDR2 SNEGSKA (reference sequence). The CDR3 runs to 15 residues. Trimming took 2 bases from V and 5 from J, leaving 15 bases between them. In the case of this clonotype: Its antigen is as yet unknown.

A second 7 to 11 cycle PCR used barcoded and J-beta primers. TCRdb used MiXCR to reprocess the 5' RACE reads, holding one entry per CDR3 protein. The sample contains hundreds of thousands of distinct CDR3 sequences, approximately 25% of which appear only once. Isolated per sample were at least 6.5 million PBMCs. This sample also belongs to another study, concerning T cells of mothers and their children. That paper notes: A few healthy Caucasian mothers gave samples, and so did their six children.

The gene calls are TRBV20-1 and TRBJ2-2; D gene ambiguous. Sequencing input: blood. This sequence originates from a boy between 5 and 17 years old in good health. CDR3 region: CSARTAEERTGELFF. CDR3 coding DNA: TGCAGTGCTAGAACCGCTGAGGAGAGGACCGGGGAGCTGTTTTTT.